This T cell receptor beta chain was recovered during a study of OX40 agonist ivuxolimab in advanced cancers. Generated by immunoSEQ multiplex PCR, the TCRdb table keeps only in-frame clones and is missing some. The sample lists tens of thousands of clones, 80% to 90% seen once, with around 0.8% in the top ten. Germline CDR1 and CDR2: LNHDA and SQIVND (reference sequence). With 4 bases removed from V and 3 bases from J, the gap between germline ends came to 13 bases. The CDR3 loop spans 14 amino acids. V and J are TRBV19 and TRBJ2-7; D is uncertain. This receptor was obtained from an adult with an advanced solid tumor such as melanoma, head and neck, liver or kidney cancer. The sample here was CD4+ or CD8+ T cells sorted from blood, taken in a trial of the OX40 agonist ivuxolimab. CDR3 protein: CASSTLGNHYEQYF. CDR3 in DNA: TGTGCCAGTAGTACATTGGGCAACCACTACGAGCAGTACTTC.